The 10 T cell receptor beta chains listed next were all sequenced from one sample in a study of breast tumors, draining lymph nodes, adjacent tissues. TCRdb re-derived calls from the multiplex PCR reads in MiXCR, one entry per CDR3 protein. The table records approximately 210,000 distinct CDR3 sequences, about 34% of them present only once. The lymph nodes were axillary draining lymph nodes from breast cancer patients. The sample taken for sequencing was axillary lymph node tissue. The receptors were gathered from a female donor with breast cancer. Some clones in this sample may be carry-over from other donors' samples.

The chain couples TRBV7-9 to TRBJ1-1; D possibly corresponds to TRBD1 (6 bases). The V gene lost 2 bases and the J gene lost 3 bases, with 10 bases spanning the gap. The length of the CDR3 is 14 residues. Germline CDR1 SEHNR, CDR2 FQNEAQ (reference sequence). The CDR3 nucleotides read TGTGCCAGCAGCTTAATCAGGGGCCACACTGAAGCTTTCTTT. Protein sequence: CASSLIRGHTEAFF.

With respect to this clonotype: No conserved phenylalanine or tryptophan is present at the end of the CDR3, so a read error is the likely explanation. The limits of the CDR3 on the DNA are not certain, so only TCRdb's listed CDR3 is given. This rearrangement joins TRBV10-3 to TRBJ2-2; no check of the table's D call, TRBD2, against the DNA was made. Germline loops: CDR1 ENHRY, CDR2 SYGVKD. The CDR3 has 20 residues if both end residues are counted. The CDR3 here is CAISESRLAGRNRTPGSCQS.

This clonotype was seen a few times. The chain has TRBV27 and TRBJ2-2; no reliable D call. V lost 0 bases and J 2 bases, leaving 13 bases between the germline ends. The germline V gene has CDR1 MNHEY and CDR2 SMNVEV (reference sequence). The CDR3 is made up of 17 amino acids. In nucleotides, the CDR3 is TGTGCCAGCAGTTTATCGATCGGCGCAGTCAACACCGGGGAGCTGTTTTTT. It translates to CASSLSIGAVNTGELFF.

The genes are TRBV4-1 and TRBJ2-1, with TRBD2 matching 12 bases. The V and J ends lost 4 bases and 8 bases, in that order; junction bases with no gene match: 9. The CDR3 extends over 16 amino acids. Germline values: CDR1 MGHRA, CDR2 YSYEKL. The CDR3 loop is CASSPLWTSGNYEQFF. Here the CDR3 DNA reads TGCGCCAGCAGCCCACTTTGGACTAGCGGGAACTATGAGCAGTTCTTC.

This clonotype was counted many times. The rearrangement joins TRBV3-1 to TRBJ2-7; D possibly corresponds to TRBD2 (5 bases). The CDR3 is made up of 15 amino acids. From germline, CDR1 is LGHDT and CDR2 YNNKEL (reference sequence). V lost 3 bases to trimming and J lost 3 bases, with 15 bases between them. The CDR3 sequence: CASSHRGKVFYEQYF. The CDR3 DNA is TGTGCCAGCAGCCACCGAGGGAAAGTCTTCTACGAGCAGTACTTC.

Worth noting for this clonotype: Given a much more abundant clone one base away, this may be a read error. The V and J genes are TRBV6-5 and TRBJ2-1; the D gene is possibly TRBD2 (6 bases). The CDR3 runs to 15 residues. Germline values: CDR1 MNHEY, CDR2 SVGAGI. CDR3 nucleotide sequence: TGTGCCAGCAGTTTGGGACTTACTAGTTACAATGAGCAGCTCTTC. Its translation: CASSLGLTSYNEQLF.

This clonotype was counted many times. This rearrangement joins TRBV7-2 to TRBJ2-1; 9 nucleotides align to TRBD2. The CDR3 loop spans 16 amino acids. The junction had 17 bases not matched to a gene; V was cut back by 1 base and J by 16 bases. CDR1 is SGHTA, CDR2 FQGNSA, per germline. The CDR3 sequence is CASSLGGNKGTSSLFF. CDR3 sequence (DNA): TGTGCCAGCAGCTTAGGTGGCAATAAAGGGACTAGCAGCCTATTCTTC.

This clonotype was seen at least ten times. The chain couples TRBV7-2 to TRBJ2-7; tentatively, D is TRBD1 or TRBD2 (5 bases each). Trimming took 5 bases from V and 4 from J, leaving 15 bases between them. Germline CDR1 is SGHTA and CDR2 is FQGNSA. This CDR3 region has 14 residues. In DNA, the CDR3 is TGTGCCAGCAGCAAAAACCGGGACCCATACGAGCAGTACTTC. Translated, it gives CASSKNRDPYEQYF.

This clonotype showed up many times. CDR3 DNA sequence: TGCAGTGCTAGAGATTCAAGTCGCGGCTCTGGAAACACCATATATTTT. Translating it yields CSARDSSRGSGNTIYF. The genes are TRBV20-1 and TRBJ1-3; no definite D call. With 0 bases removed from V and 0 bases from J, the gap between germline ends came to 12 bases. The germline V gene encodes CDR1 DFQATT and CDR2 SNEGSKA (reference sequence). This CDR3 region has 16 residues.

This clonotype was picked up many times. J is TRBJ1-1 and V is TRBV11-3; a possible D gene is TRBD1 (5 bases). The ends were cut back, 4 bases at V and 5 bases at J, with 11 bases in the middle. The CDR3 is 13 residues long. Germline lookup yields CDR1 SGHNT and CDR2 YENEEA. The CDR3, as DNA: TGTGCCAGCAGCTGGGACGTTAAGACTGAAGCTTTCTTT. Translated, it gives CASSWDVKTEAFF.